The 27 T cell receptor beta chains presented below share a single source sample, sequenced in a study of blood T cell repertoires in COVID-19. This table comes from immunoSEQ multiplex PCR, and its TCRdb copy is limited to in-frame clones, with some not included. This table holds some 460,000 clones, around 89% found once. The sample consisted of peripheral blood. Receptors were obtained from a woman aged 30 to 39 with acute or convalescent COVID-19.

This clone was observed a few times. This chain links TRBV4-2 with TRBJ2-7; D may be TRBD1 (5 bases). Deletions cut 3 bases from V and 0 bases from J, with 12 bases between. The CDR3 loop spans 15 amino acids. CDR1 and CDR2 (germline): LGHNA, YNFKEQ. The DNA for the CDR3 is TGTGCCAGCAGCCACTCAACAGGAAGCTCCTACGAGCAGTACTTC. Translation gives CASSHSTGSSYEQYF.

The chain employs TRBV14 and TRBJ2-1; the D gene is possibly TRBD2 (5 bases). From germline, CDR1 is SGHDN and CDR2 FVKESK. Trimming removed 4 bases from V and 6 bases from J, with 19 bases in between. The CDR3 is 16 amino acids. This CDR3 reads CASSPISGKSFNEQFF. CDR3 coding DNA: TGTGCCAGCAGCCCCATTTCGGGAAAGAGCTTCAATGAGCAGTTCTTC.

The chain has TRBV28 and TRBJ1-2; D remains ambiguous. The CDR3 runs 15 residues. Trimming removed 5 bases at V and 8 bases at J, with 21 bases between. Per germline, CDR1 MDHEN and CDR2 SYDVKM. In nucleotides, the CDR3 is TGTGCCAGCAGTCTCCCCACGAGGGCTCTTGGGGGCTACACCTTC. Encoded protein: CASSLPTRALGGYTF.

V usage is TRBV11-2 and J usage is TRBJ1-6; D gene uncertain. The CDR3 runs 14 residues. Germline V lookup: CDR1 SGHAT, CDR2 FQNNGV. V lost 0 bases to trimming and J lost 8 bases, with 8 bases between them. Here the CDR3 reads CASSLDGRDSPLHF. As DNA, the CDR3 is TGTGCCAGCAGCTTAGACGGGCGGGATTCACCCCTCCACTTT.

V gene TRBV7-3 combines with J gene TRBJ2-5; D perhaps matches TRBD2 (5 bases). Trimming removed 0 bases at V and 1 base at J, with 9 bases between. This CDR3 comprises 15 residues. CDR1 SGHTA and CDR2 FQGTGA come from the germline V gene. CDR3 amino acids: CASSLTASFQETQYF. Here the CDR3 DNA reads TGTGCCAGCAGCTTAACGGCTAGCTTCCAAGAGACCCAGTACTTC.

The chain joins TRBV5-6 to TRBJ1-1; the D gene is possibly TRBD1 (6 bases). V shed 0 bases and J shed 3 bases, with 9 bases lying between them. This CDR3 is 14 amino acids long. Germline-derived CDR1 and CDR2 are SGHDT and YYEEEE. The CDR3 reads CASSLGGQDTEAFF. In nucleotides, the CDR3 is TGTGCCAGCAGCTTGGGGGGGCAGGACACTGAAGCTTTCTTT.

In DNA form, the CDR3 reads TGTGCCAGCATGGCAGGGCGTTACGAGCAGTACTTC. Residues: CASMAGRYEQYF. This chain uses TRBV25-1 with TRBJ2-7, with a tentative D call TRBD1 (5 bases). Trimming took off 7 bases at V and 4 bases at J, with 11 bases between the two ends. Germline CDR1 reads MGHDK; CDR2 reads SYGVNS. CDR3 size: 12 residues.

This sequence joins TRBV10-2 and TRBJ2-3, with 13 bases that match TRBD2. The V gene end was trimmed by 3 bases and the J gene end by 3 bases; junction bases not matched to a gene: 3. The V gene's germline CDR1 is WSHSY and CDR2 SAAADI. This CDR3 contains 16 residues. CDR3: CASSELAGGRTDTQYF. Written as DNA, the CDR3 is TGCGCCAGCAGTGAACTAGCGGGGGGGAGAACAGATACGCAGTATTTT.

This chain connects TRBV27 to TRBJ1-4, with 7 bases identical to TRBD1. V shed 3 bases, J shed 7 bases, and the junction held 8 bases outside the gene matches. The CDR3 spans 15 residues. The germline V gene has CDR1 MNHEY and CDR2 SMNVEV (reference sequence). CDR3 sequence (DNA): TGTGCCAGCAGTTTCGGCGGGACAGAAACTGAAAAACTGTTTTTT. Translating gives CASSFGGTETEKLFF. Using reference TRBV27 and TRBJ1-4 for the parts outside the CDR3, the full variable domain is EAQVTQNPRYLITVTGKKLTVTCSQNMNHEYMSWYRQDPGLGLRQIYYSMNVEVTDKGDVPEGYKVSRKEKRNFPLILESPSPNQTSLYFCASSFGGTETEKLFFGSGTQLSVL.

The chain links TRBV2 to TRBJ1-1; unclear D gene. V lost 4 bases and J lost 3, with 15 bases in between. Germline values: CDR1 SNHLY, CDR2 FYNNEI. This CDR3 has 15 residues. DNA for the CDR3: TGTGCCAGCAGTGGCGTGGATCGACGGGACACTGAAGCTTTCTTT. Its translation is CASSGVDRRDTEAFF. Looking up the rest from reference TRBV2 and TRBJ1-1 gives the full variable domain: EPEVTQTPSHQVTQMGQEVILRCVPISNHLYFYWYRQILGQKVEFLVSFYNNEISEKSEIFDDQFSVERPDGSNFTLKIRSTKLEDSAMYFCASSGVDRRDTEAFFGQGTRLTVV.

The V gene is TRBV3-1 (or the pseudogene TRBV3-2), the J gene TRBJ2-7; 8 positions match TRBD1. Germline CDR1 is LGHDT and CDR2 is YNNKEL (reference sequence). The V segment lost 1 base and the J segment 3 bases; nucleotides outside the gene matches: 5. CDR3 length equals 15 residues. The CDR3 loop reads CASSQGDRSSYEQYF. Here the CDR3 DNA reads TGTGCCAGCAGCCAAGGGGACAGGAGTAGCTACGAGCAGTACTTC.

The table lists this clone with a count of one. This chain links TRBV21-1 with TRBJ2-7; the table's D call of TRBD2 was not tested on the DNA. TRBV21-1 counts as a pseudogene. CDR3 length equals 11 residues. CDR3 nucleotide sequence: TGTGCCAGCAGCCCCCCGTACGAGCAGTACTTC. Encoded protein: CASSPPYEQYF.

This chain connects TRBV5-6 to TRBJ1-5; maybe TRBD1 (5 bases). CDR3 length: 17 residues. Trimming took off 1 base at V and 3 bases at J, with 17 bases between the two ends. Germline V gives CDR1 SGHDT, CDR2 YYEEEE. The CDR3 DNA reads as TGTGCCAGCAGCTTGTCTACATCGGGGGAGCCCAATCAGCCCCAGCATTTT. Its translation: CASSLSTSGEPNQPQHF.

Turning to this clone: Other DNA sequences within the sample encode an identical CDR3. V and J are TRBV5-1 and TRBJ2-3; the match to TRBD2 covers 10 bases. The CDR3 is made up of 16 amino acids. Germline lookup yields CDR1 SGHRS and CDR2 YFSETQ. The ends lost 2 bases at V and 4 bases at J; junction bases unmatched: 7. CDR3 amino acids: CASSLAGGPSPDTQYF. CDR3 nucleotides: TGCGCCAGCAGCTTAGCGGGGGGGCCTAGCCCAGATACGCAGTATTTT. The complete variable domain, with remaining parts taken from reference TRBV5-1 and TRBJ2-3, reads KAGVTQTPRYLIKTRGQQVTLSCSPISGHRSVSWYQQTPGQGLQFLFEYFSETQRNKGNFPGRFSGRQFSNSRSEMNVSTLELGDSALYLCASSLAGGPSPDTQYFGPGTRLTVL.

The sample holds one count of this clone. The chain combines TRBV3-1 (or the pseudogene TRBV3-2) with TRBJ1-5, with TRBD1 matching over 7 bases. The V segment lost 1 base and the J segment 1 base; nucleotides outside the gene matches: 1. Germline assignment: CDR1 LGHDT and CDR2 YNNKEL (reference sequence). The CDR3 is made up of 15 amino acids. The CDR3: CASSQARGSNQPQHF. CDR3 coding DNA: TGTGCCAGCAGCCAAGCCAGGGGGAGCAATCAGCCCCAGCATTTT.

The chain uses TRBV24-1 and TRBJ2-5; the match to TRBD1 covers 10 bases. The CDR3 contains 15 residues. The germline V gene encodes CDR1 KGHDR and CDR2 SFDVKD. V lost 6 bases to trimming and J lost 1 base; unmatched junction nucleotides: 4. The CDR3 sequence is CATSPGQGGQETQYF. The CDR3 nucleotides read TGTGCCACCAGTCCCGGACAGGGGGGCCAAGAGACCCAGTACTTC.

This chain joins TRBV6-5 and TRBJ2-7; D perhaps matches TRBD1 (6 bases). The CDR3 extends over 14 amino acids. The germline V gene encodes CDR1 MNHEY and CDR2 SVGAGI. The V end was cut by 6 bases, the J end by 3 bases, with 15 bases between. The CDR3 spells CASRRAGEFYEQYF. As DNA, the CDR3 is TGTGCCAGCAGGCGGGCAGGGGAGTTCTACGAGCAGTACTTC.

The J gene is TRBJ1-6, the V gene TRBV5-1; D gene unclear. Trimming stripped 0 bases from V and 8 bases from J, with 9 bases between. This CDR3 has 14 amino acids. Germline V gene sequence: CDR1 SGHRS, CDR2 YFSETQ. The CDR3 protein is CASSLAAGYSPLHF. CDR3 nucleotides: TGCGCCAGCAGCTTGGCGGCAGGATATTCACCCCTCCACTTT.

This clone was seen only a few times. The chain links TRBV6-5 to TRBJ1-5, with TRBD1 identical over 7 bases. With V trimmed by 10 bases and J by 4 bases, 13 bases remained unmatched. Germline V gene sequence: CDR1 MNHEY, CDR2 SVGAGI. The length of the CDR3 is 15 residues. The CDR3, as DNA: TGTGCCACCAGACAGACAGGGAGCAAAAATCAGCCCCAGCATTTT. It encodes CATRQTGSKNQPQHF.

This rearrangement joins TRBV18 to TRBJ2-2; no clear D gene. Germline V CDR1 and CDR2: KGHSH, LQKENI. The CDR3 has 15 amino acids. V lost 0 bases and J lost 4, with 9 bases in between. The CDR3 region has the DNA TGTGCCAGCTCACCACCGACGCGCGGCACCGGGGAGCTGTTTTTT. It yields the protein CASSPPTRGTGELFF.

The chain is built from TRBV7-6 and TRBJ1-4, with D possibly TRBD1 on 6 matching bases. Germline lookup yields CDR1 SGHVS and CDR2 FNYEAQ. Trimming removed 0 bases from V and 0 bases from J, with 14 bases in between. The CDR3 sequence is 18 residues long. The DNA for the CDR3 is TGTGCCAGCAGCTTAGCACAGGGTGAGGCGGCAACTAATGAAAAACTGTTTTTT. It specifies CASSLAQGEAATNEKLFF.

The chain employs TRBV6-1 and TRBJ2-5; TRBD2 is a possible D gene (5 bases). Germline V gives CDR1 MNHNS, CDR2 SASEGT. The CDR3 sequence is 14 residues long. Trimming took 1 base from V and 5 from J, leaving 11 bases between them. The CDR3 sequence: CASSEETGYETQYF. In DNA, the CDR3 is TGTGCCAGCAGTGAAGAAACGGGGTATGAGACCCAGTACTTC.

This clone was picked up a small number of times. This sequence joins TRBV7-2 and TRBJ2-3; no definite D call. The V and J ends lost 3 bases and 1 base respectively, with 5 bases between them. The germline CDR1 and CDR2 sequences are SGHTA and FQGNSA. The CDR3 totals 13 residues. CDR3 sequence reads: CASSFARTDTQYF. The CDR3 DNA follows: TGTGCCAGCAGCTTCGCGCGCACAGATACGCAGTATTTT.

The rearrangement uses TRBV19 and TRBJ1-6; TRBD1 is a possible D gene (5 bases). V was cut by 3 bases and J by 6 bases, with 18 bases left in between. CDR3 size: 17 residues. Germline V CDR1 and CDR2: LNHDA, SQIVND (reference sequence). The CDR3 nucleotides are TGTGCCAGTAGTATTGCCTCCGGACAAATAGTTAATTCACCCCTCCACTTT. Translated: CASSIASGQIVNSPLHF.

The chain links TRBV15 to TRBJ2-5; 8 bases are a match to TRBD2. Germline V gene sequence: CDR1 LNHNV, CDR2 YYDKDF (reference sequence). This CDR3 is 15 amino acids long. The V and J ends lost 2 bases and 7 bases, in that order; junction bases with no gene match: 9. This CDR3 reads CATSRRAGAGVTQYF. The CDR3 DNA reads as TGTGCCACCAGCAGAAGAGCGGGGGCCGGCGTGACCCAGTACTTC.

The V call is TRBV6-1, the J call TRBJ2-3; 8 bases align to TRBD2. V dropped 2 bases and J dropped 2; count of bases not matched to a gene: 9. The CDR3 sequence is 17 residues long. The germline V gene has CDR1 MNHNS and CDR2 SASEGT. The chain's CDR3 is CASSEFTGGADTDTQYF. The CDR3 nucleotides are TGTGCCAGCAGTGAATTTACCGGGGGGGCCGACACAGATACGCAGTATTTT.

The chain uses TRBV28 and TRBJ1-6; D uncertain. Trimming cost V 2 bases and J 10 bases, with 6 bases left between them. CDR1 is MDHEN and CDR2 is SYDVKM in the germline V gene. CDR3 size: 12 residues. CDR3 nucleotides: TGTGCCAGCAGTTTAGCGGTCTCACCCCTCCACTTT. The encoded protein is CASSLAVSPLHF.